The entry that follows covers one T cell receptor beta chain sequence. The sample is drawn from a study of CXCR3-negative and CXCR3-positive naive CD8 T cells. 5' RACE with UMI labels generated the TRB cDNA libraries. TCRdb re-called the 5' RACE reads, yielding one record per CDR3 amino acid sequence without DNA. The sample data list about 120,000 distinct CDR3 sequences. The CDR3 length is 15 residues. Germline CDR1 reads MDHEN; CDR2 reads SYDVKM. The source is a human donor in good health. Some clones in this sample may be carry-over from other donors' samples. The sample consisted of naive CXCR3- CD8+ T cells from blood. Subset meaning: CD45RO-CCR7+CD27+CD95- naive CD8+ T cells lacking CXCR3 (TNR3-). The chain is built from TRBV28 and TRBJ2-7; TCRdb names TRBD2, which stays unverified in the absence of DNA. CDR3 amino acids: CASSLYVAGGQQQYF.